Each of the 29 T cell receptor beta chains below was sequenced from the same sample in a study of shared clonotypes between healthy human individuals. Sequenced by immunoSEQ multiplex PCR; TCRdb stores in-frame clones only, minus some. The sample lists approximately 2.3 million clones; just over 90% were seen once. The sequenced sample was naive CD4+ T cells from PBMCs. Subset specified: CD45RA+ positively selected. These receptors were collected from a man aged 18 to 35 in good health. Some clones in this sample may be carry-over from other donors' samples.

The V and J genes are TRBV7-3 and TRBJ2-7, with 12 bases fitting TRBD2. The CDR3 spans 15 residues. J was trimmed by 5 bases and V by 3 bases; bases with no gene match: 5. Germline-derived CDR1 and CDR2 are SGHTA and FQGTGA. The CDR3 loop is CASSLSASGRDEQYF. The CDR3 region has the DNA TGTGCCAGCAGCTTGTCAGCTAGCGGGAGGGACGAGCAGTACTTC.

The count of this clone is one. This chain uses TRBV10-3 with TRBJ2-1; D tentatively reads TRBD1 or TRBD2 (5 bases each). The CDR3 sequence is 15 residues long. Germline V lookup: CDR1 ENHRY, CDR2 SYGVKD. Trimming stripped 8 bases from V and 7 bases from J, with 21 bases between. The CDR3 DNA reads TGTGCCATCGGAGACGGGACCCAGCAAGGAAATGAGCAGTTCTTC. Protein product: CAIGDGTQQGNEQFF.

This clone appeared a single time. V usage is TRBV10-3 and J usage is TRBJ2-4, with 10 bases lining up with TRBD1. Germline V gene data show CDR1 as ENHRY and CDR2 as SYGVKD. V lost 0 bases to trimming and J lost 6 bases; unmatched junction nucleotides: 2. The length of the CDR3 is 15 residues. CDR3 nucleotide sequence: TGTGCCATCAGTGAGTCTGGACAGGGGGGAAACATTCAGTACTTC. Its translation: CAISESGQGGNIQYF.

The table lists this clone with a count of one. This sequence joins TRBV29-1 and TRBJ2-7; D might be TRBD1 (7 bases). This CDR3 contains 17 residues. The ends were cut back, 6 bases at V and 0 bases at J, with 24 bases in the middle. Germline values: CDR1 SQVTM, CDR2 ANQGSEA. This chain's CDR3 is CSVGGQATTPSSYEQYF. The CDR3 region has the DNA TGCAGCGTGGGAGGACAGGCAACCACCCCTAGCTCCTACGAGCAGTACTTC.

As for this clone: In the same sample, other DNA sequences code for this CDR3. The chain joins TRBV4-1 to TRBJ2-2; 7 bases map to TRBD2. Germline CDR1 reads MGHRA; CDR2 reads YSYEKL. The CDR3 covers 17 residues. The trim removed 0 bases at V and 2 bases at J, leaving 6 bases unmatched. The CDR3 reads CASSQETSRSNTGELFF. CDR3 coding DNA: TGCGCCAGCAGCCAAGAGACTAGCCGGTCAAACACCGGGGAGCTGTTTTTT.

This rearrangement joins TRBV6-5 to TRBJ1-1; D is uncertain. Germline V gene data show CDR1 as MNHEY and CDR2 as SVGAGI. The V end lost 3 bases, the J end lost 6 bases, and 11 bases lay between the germline ends. The CDR3 has 13 amino acids. This chain's CDR3 is CASSYRAGSEAFF. CDR3 bases: TGTGCCAGCAGTTATCGGGCGGGGTCTGAAGCTTTCTTT.

The chain couples TRBV4-2 to TRBJ2-5; 11 bases are shared with TRBD2. The J segment lost 4 bases and the V segment lost 5 bases, leaving 3 bases of the junction unmatched. The CDR3 spans 14 residues. Germline loops: CDR1 LGHNA, CDR2 YNFKEQ. CDR3 sequence: CASSTSGRGETQYF. The CDR3 DNA reads as TGTGCCAGCAGCACTAGCGGGAGAGGAGAGACCCAGTACTTC.

This sequence joins TRBV11-1 and TRBJ2-5; perhaps D is TRBD1 or TRBD2 (5 bases each). Germline values: CDR1 SGHAT, CDR2 FQDESV (reference sequence). The V gene lost 5 bases and the J gene lost 5 bases, with 15 bases spanning the gap. The CDR3 consists of 14 residues. The CDR3 loop is CASSTGTWSETQYF. CDR3 sequence (DNA): TGTGCCAGCAGCACCGGGACCTGGAGTGAGACCCAGTACTTC.

The chain uses TRBV25-1 and TRBJ2-1; D is possibly TRBD2 (6 bases). From germline, CDR1 is MGHDK and CDR2 SYGVNS. CDR3 size: 15 residues. V lost 2 bases and J lost 2, with 10 bases in between. The CDR3 DNA follows: TGTGCCAGCAGTGAAGTCGGGGGAGCCTACAATGAGCAGTTCTTC. Translation gives CASSEVGGAYNEQFF.

V is TRBV6-1 and J is TRBJ2-7; D gene uncertain. CDR1 and CDR2 (germline): MNHNS, SASEGT. Trimming shortened V by 7 bases and J by 1 base, and 11 bases separated the two germline ends. The length of the CDR3 is 13 residues. DNA for the CDR3: TGTGCCAGCAACCCCAACCCTTCCTACGAGCAGTACTTC. Its translation is CASNPNPSYEQYF.

The chain recombines TRBV11-2 with TRBJ2-7; 10 bases match TRBD2. CDR1 and CDR2 (germline): SGHAT, FQNNGV. CDR3 length equals 18 residues. Losses at the gene ends were 2 bases for V and 5 bases for J; bases not matched to a gene: 15. CDR3 nucleotide sequence: TGTGCCAGCAGCTTATTTACGTGGACTAGCGGTACCGGCAACGAGCAGTACTTC. It is translated as CASSLFTWTSGTGNEQYF.

The chain links TRBV5-4 to TRBJ2-2; D is ambiguous. CDR3 length: 15 amino acids. The V end lost 0 bases, the J end lost 8 bases, and 14 bases lay between the germline ends. Germline lookup yields CDR1 SGHNT and CDR2 YYREEE (reference sequence). Here the CDR3 reads CASSLARPGSGELFF. Written as DNA, the CDR3 is TGTGCCAGCAGCTTGGCACGCCCCGGGTCGGGGGAGCTGTTTTTT.

CDR3 nucleotide sequence: TGTGCCAGCAGCTTAGCGCGTAAGGGACAGTCCAATCAGCCCCAGCATTTT. Protein sequence: CASSLARKGQSNQPQHF. The rearrangement uses TRBV7-9 and TRBJ1-5, with 7 bases that match TRBD1. CDR3 length: 17 amino acids. CDR1 and CDR2 (germline): SEHNR, FQNEAQ (reference sequence). The V segment lost 0 bases and the J segment 3 bases; nucleotides outside the gene matches: 8.

The chain carries TRBV19 and TRBJ2-7; TRBD1 matches 9 bases. The length of the CDR3 is 16 residues. Trimming took 9 bases from V and 2 from J; bases not matched to a gene: 14. Germline CDR1 reads LNHDA; CDR2 reads SQIVND (reference sequence). This CDR3 is CARDRGPKMETYEQYF. The DNA for the CDR3 is TGTGCCAGGGACAGGGGCCCTAAAATGGAGACCTACGAGCAGTACTTC. The variable domain in full, with the rest retrieved from reference TRBV19 and TRBJ2-7, is DGGITQSPKYLFRKEGQNVTLSCEQNLNHDAMYWYRQDPGQGLRLIYYSQIVNDFQKGDIAEGYSVSREKKESFPLTVTSAQKNPTAFYLCARDRGPKMETYEQYFGPGTRLTVT.

A single count supports this clone. This chain links TRBV7-2 with TRBJ2-5; 9 nucleotides agree with TRBD2. CDR1 and CDR2 (germline): SGHTA, FQGNSA. The CDR3 extends over 14 amino acids. The V gene end was trimmed by 5 bases and the J gene end by 4 bases; junction bases not matched to a gene: 5. The CDR3 DNA reads TGTGCCAGCAGCGGCGGGAGGGCCCGAGAGACCCAGTACTTC. Encoded protein: CASSGGRARETQYF.

The chain recombines TRBV15 with TRBJ2-7; a possible D gene is TRBD1 (5 bases). V lost 3 bases and J lost 0, with 12 bases in between. From germline, CDR1 is LNHNV and CDR2 YYDKDF (reference sequence). This CDR3 is built from 15 residues. The CDR3 spells CATSRDNDNSYEQYF. The CDR3 DNA follows: TGTGCCACCAGCAGGGACAACGACAACTCCTACGAGCAGTACTTC.

The chain is built from TRBV27 and TRBJ2-3; D is uncertain. From germline, CDR1 is MNHEY and CDR2 SMNVEV (reference sequence). The CDR3 has 14 amino acids. V was cut by 5 bases and J by 4 bases, with 13 bases left in between. The CDR3 here is CASSELSRPDTQYF. CDR3 bases: TGTGCCAGCAGTGAACTCTCCCGCCCAGATACGCAGTATTTT.

The CDR3 here is CASSRDRPNTGELFF. As DNA, the CDR3 is TGTGCCAGCAGCAGGGACAGGCCGAACACCGGGGAGCTGTTTTTT. The chain links TRBV9 to TRBJ2-2, with TRBD1 matching over 8 bases. Unmatched junction bases numbered 2, after V lost 4 bases and J lost 0 bases. CDR1 SGDLS and CDR2 YYNGEE come from the germline V gene. The CDR3 has 15 amino acids.

This chain connects TRBV4-2 to TRBJ2-5; D ambiguous. V lost 1 base and J 0 bases, leaving 12 bases between the germline ends. The CDR3 sequence is 16 residues long. The V gene's germline CDR1 is LGHNA and CDR2 YNFKEQ. CDR3 DNA: TGTGCCAGCAGCCAAGCGGCGGTAGACTACCAAGAGACCCAGTACTTC. Encoded protein: CASSQAAVDYQETQYF.

CDR3 sequence (DNA): TGTGCCAGCAGTTTCCGTCGGGGGGAGACCCAGTACTTC. Protein: CASSFRRGETQYF. This chain links TRBV6-5 with TRBJ2-5; D might be TRBD2 (6 bases). Per the germline V gene, CDR1 is MNHEY and CDR2 is SVGAGI. The CDR3 loop spans 13 amino acids. Trimming took off 4 bases at V and 5 bases at J, with 11 bases between the two ends.

With regard to this clone: Other nucleotide sequences in the sample specify the same CDR3. The chain couples TRBV29-1 to TRBJ2-2, with TRBD1 matching 7 bases. The CDR3 runs to 13 residues. In germline, CDR1 is SQVTM, CDR2 ANQGSEA. V lost 5 bases and J lost 2; bases outside the gene matches: 2. CDR3 region: CSVRTGNTGELFF. The CDR3 DNA sequence: TGCAGCGTTCGGACAGGTAACACCGGGGAGCTGTTTTTT.

V is TRBV9 and J is TRBJ1-1; possible D gene TRBD1, 5 bases. Germline CDR1 is SGDLS and CDR2 is YYNGEE. The CDR3 has 13 amino acids. The V and J ends lost 6 bases and 0 bases respectively, with 9 bases between them. The CDR3 here is CASTRELNTEAFF. The CDR3 DNA reads TGTGCCAGCACCAGGGAACTGAACACTGAAGCTTTCTTT.

This clone was counted between two and nine times. The genes are TRBV7-3 and TRBJ2-2; TRBD1 matches 7 bases. CDR3 size: 15 residues. Germline values: CDR1 SGHTA, CDR2 FQGTGA. Losses at the gene ends were 5 bases for V and 1 base for J; bases not matched to a gene: 4. CDR3 residues: CASSHRQGNTGELFF. CDR3 sequence (DNA): TGTGCCAGCAGCCATAGACAGGGGAACACCGGGGAGCTGTTTTTT.

The chain carries TRBV7-9 and TRBJ2-5; D is unresolved. CDR1 is SEHNR, CDR2 FQNEAQ, per germline (reference sequence). V lost 3 bases and J 4 bases, leaving 15 bases between the germline ends. CDR3 length: 15 amino acids. This CDR3 reads CASSFLPGGPETQYF. The CDR3 DNA reads as TGTGCCAGCAGCTTTCTTCCGGGCGGACCAGAGACCCAGTACTTC.

This clone was recorded once. This rearrangement joins TRBV7-9 to TRBJ2-5, with TRBD2 matching over 8 bases. This CDR3 contains 17 residues. Germline trimming cut 2 bases from V and 7 bases from J; bases unmatched to any gene: 15. Per germline, CDR1 SEHNR and CDR2 FQNEAQ (reference sequence). The CDR3 coding sequence is TGTGCCAGCAGCTTAAACAGCGGGAGCACGGGTGTGGGGACCCAGTACTTC. It is translated as CASSLNSGSTGVGTQYF. The complete variable domain, with remaining parts taken from reference TRBV7-9 and TRBJ2-5, reads DTGVSQNPRHKITKRGQNVTFRCDPISEHNRLYWYRQTLGQGPEFLTYFQNEAQLEKSRLLSDRFSAERPKGSFSTLEIQRTEQGDSAMYLCASSLNSGSTGVGTQYFGPGTRLLVL.

There are a few counts of this clone. The chain carries TRBV7-3 and TRBJ2-5; D ambiguous. Germline assignment: CDR1 SGHTA and CDR2 FQGTGA. V was shortened by 5 bases and J by 1 base, with 8 bases between the two germline ends. This CDR3 comprises 13 residues. The CDR3 protein is CASSPSPQETQYF. CDR3 DNA: TGTGCCAGCAGCCCGTCCCCCCAAGAGACCCAGTACTTC.

This clone came up once. The CDR3 region has the DNA TGTGCCAGCAGCCCCGGCGGAGTCGGGGAGCTGTTTTTT. It specifies CASSPGGVGELFF. The chain has TRBV7-9 and TRBJ2-2; D is ambiguous. The CDR3 is 13 amino acids. Trimming stripped 5 bases from V and 7 bases from J, with 11 bases between. Looked up from germline, CDR1 is SEHNR and CDR2 is FQNEAQ (reference sequence).

This chain joins TRBV11-2 and TRBJ2-7; D might be TRBD1 or TRBD2, each matching 5 bases. The V and J ends lost 3 bases and 3 bases respectively, with 15 bases between them. Germline CDR1 reads SGHAT; CDR2 reads FQNNGV. This CDR3 is 15 amino acids long. The CDR3 here is CASSFTRGVLYEQYF. In nucleotides, the CDR3 is TGTGCCAGCAGCTTCACGAGGGGAGTTCTCTACGAGCAGTACTTC.

J is TRBJ1-1 and V is TRBV6-6, with D possibly matching TRBD1 (5 bases). CDR1 is MNHNY, CDR2 SVGAGI, per germline (reference sequence). V gave up 10 bases and J gave up 4 bases, with 13 bases separating them. The CDR3 is 12 amino acids. CDR3 in amino acids: CAIRGEGTEAFF. The CDR3 bases are TGTGCCATACGGGGGGAGGGCACTGAAGCTTTCTTT.